This TCR beta chain was retrieved from a study of T-cell reconstitution after alpha-beta-depleted transplantation in children. For TCRbeta, the library was prepared with unique molecular identifiers. TCRdb reanalysed the PCR reads using MiXCR and keeps one entry per CDR3 protein. This sample carries around 700,000 distinct CDR3 sequences, about 12% of them seen once, and the ten largest clones take approximately 0.8%. The receptor's source is a girl aged 2-10 years with congenital amegakaryocytic thrombocytopenia, due to receive a stem cell transplant. The sample here was PBMCs, taken before TCRalphabeta/CD19-depleted stem cell transplant.

CDR3 DNA sequence: TGTGCCAGCATCCCACAGGGGGTCACCGGGGAGCTGTTTTTT. It yields the protein CASIPQGVTGELFF. The chain carries TRBV7-8 and TRBJ2-2, with 8 bases matching TRBD1. Per germline, CDR1 SGHVS and CDR2 FQNEAQ. V was clipped by 7 bases and J by 4 bases; unmatched bases: 5. The CDR3 is 14 amino acids.